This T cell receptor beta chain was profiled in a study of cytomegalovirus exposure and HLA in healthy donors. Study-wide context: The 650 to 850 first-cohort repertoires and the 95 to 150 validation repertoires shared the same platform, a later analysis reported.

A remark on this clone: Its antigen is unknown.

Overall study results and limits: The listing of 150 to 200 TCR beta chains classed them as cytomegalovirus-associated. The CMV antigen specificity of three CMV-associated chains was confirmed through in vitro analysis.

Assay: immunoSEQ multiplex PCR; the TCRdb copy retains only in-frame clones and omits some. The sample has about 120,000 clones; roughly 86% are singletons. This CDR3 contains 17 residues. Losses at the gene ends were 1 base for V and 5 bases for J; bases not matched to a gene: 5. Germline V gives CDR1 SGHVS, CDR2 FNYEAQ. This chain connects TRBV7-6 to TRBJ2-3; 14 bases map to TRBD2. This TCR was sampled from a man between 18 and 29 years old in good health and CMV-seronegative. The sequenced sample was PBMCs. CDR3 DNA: TGTGCCAGCAGCTTAGGACTAGCGGGAGGGCCGATAGATACGCAGTATTTT. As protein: CASSLGLAGGPIDTQYF. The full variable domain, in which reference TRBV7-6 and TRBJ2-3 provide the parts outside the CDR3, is GAGVSQSPRYKVTKRGQDVALRCDPISGHVSLYWYRQALGQGPEFLTYFNYEAQQDKSGLPNDRFSAERPEGSISTLTIQRTEQRDSAMYRCASSLGLAGGPIDTQYFGPGTRLTVL.